These T cell receptor beta chains were read from a single sample in a study of long-term antiretroviral therapy in people with HIV. Repertoires were generated with immunoSEQ multiplex PCR, while TCRdb's copy carries only in-frame clones and drops some. The table includes roughly 6,400 clones, approximately 79% detected once. Here the sequenced sample was unsorted PBMCs, taken 1.1 years after starting antiretroviral therapy. The receptors originated from a man aged 35-49 years with HIV. The CDR3 runs from the conserved cysteine through the conserved F or W. A D gene is named only where the DNA matches it firmly. Some rows have no size entry. The others give once, few or many, or a class for an expanded clone.

V: TRBV27; size: .; J: TRBJ1-4; D: .; DNA: TGTGCCAGCAGTTATTTGGGACATACTAATGAAAAACTGTTTTTT; CDR3: CASSYLGHTNEKLFF
V: TRBV7-8; size: .; J: TRBJ1-5; D: .; DNA: TGTGCCAGCAGCGTATCAGGTAGCAATCAGCCCCAGCATTTT; CDR3: CASSVSGSNQPQHF
V: TRBV27; size: .; J: TRBJ1-2; D: TRBD1; DNA: TGTGCCAGCAGTTTCAAAGCCCAGGGGGCTCTATATGGCTACACCTTC; CDR3: CASSFKAQGALYGYTF
V: TRBV19; size: few; J: TRBJ1-2; D: TRBD1; DNA: TGTGCCAGTACCGGGACAGCACCTAACTATGGCTACACCTTC; CDR3: CASTGTAPNYGYTF
V: TRBV19; size: once; J: TRBJ1-5; D: .; DNA: TGTGCCAGTAGTAGGATGCAGGGGAGCAATCAGCCCCAGCATTTT; CDR3: CASSRMQGSNQPQHF
V: TRBV19; size: .; J: TRBJ1-5; D: .; DNA: TGTGCCAGCCGTACCACGACCTTGTTAGGGGATAGCAATCAGCCCCAGCATTTT; CDR3: CASRTTTLLGDSNQPQHF
V: TRBV25-1; size: .; J: TRBJ2-3; D: .; DNA: TGTGCCAGCAGTGCAACAGTATTCACAGATACGCAGTATTTT; CDR3: CASSATVFTDTQYF
V: TRBV5-6; size: .; J: TRBJ1-5; D: .; DNA: TGTGCCAGCAGCTTGACTACAGGACTCAGCAATCAGCCCCAGCATTTT; CDR3: CASSLTTGLSNQPQHF
V: TRBV6-5; size: few; J: TRBJ2-7; D: .; DNA: TGTGCCAGCAGCCGTGGACGGATGGTAGGGTACGAGCAGTACTTC; CDR3: CASSRGRMVGYEQYF
V: TRBV6-1; size: .; J: TRBJ1-1; D: TRBD1; DNA: TGTGCCAGCAGTACTCACAGGGGAGGGGACACTGAAGCTTTCTTT; CDR3: CASSTHRGGDTEAFF
V: TRBV5-1; size: .; J: TRBJ1-1; D: .; DNA: TGCGCCAGCAGGTTCGGGGAAGAAGCTTTCTTT; CDR3: CASRFGEEAFF
V: TRBV14; size: .; J: TRBJ2-7; D: .; DNA: TGTGCCAGCAGCCAAGATCTAGGGGGGGAGCAGTACTTC; CDR3: CASSQDLGGEQYF
V: TRBV27; size: .; J: TRBJ1-5; D: .; DNA: TGTGCCAGCAGTTTATCATTCAATCAGCCCCAGCATTTT; CDR3: CASSLSFNQPQHF
V: TRBV19; size: .; J: TRBJ1-5; D: .; DNA: TGTGCCAGTAGTATTTTCGGGGGGACTATTAGCAATCAGCCCCAGCATTTT; CDR3: CASSIFGGTISNQPQHF
V: TRBV6-6; size: .; J: TRBJ2-7; D: TRBD1; DNA: TGTGCCAGTGGGTTTCAGGGGGCAGACTTC; CDR3: CASGFQGADF
V: TRBV6-5; size: few; J: TRBJ1-1; D: .; DNA: TGTGCCAGCACCCACTTGGTCCCAGGGAAGACTGAAGCTTTCTTT; CDR3: CASTHLVPGKTEAFF
V: TRBV4-1; size: .; J: TRBJ2-5; D: .; DNA: TGCGCCAGCAGCTCTCTAGCGTCACAAGAGACCCAGTACTTC; CDR3: CASSSLASQETQYF
V: TRBV5-6; size: .; J: TRBJ2-7; D: TRBD1; DNA: TGTGCCAGCAGTTTTGGACAGGGGCAAGAGCAGTACTTC; CDR3: CASSFGQGQEQYF
V: TRBV5-1; size: .; J: TRBJ2-2; D: .; DNA: TGCGCCAGCAGCCCCTTGGTTGACGGGGAGCTGTTTTTT; CDR3: CASSPLVDGELFF
V: TRBV9; size: .; J: TRBJ1-6; D: .; DNA: TGTGCCAGCAGCGTCGGGGTCTATAATTCACCCCTCCACTTT; CDR3: CASSVGVYNSPLHF
V: TRBV2; size: .; J: TRBJ1-1; D: .; DNA: TGTGCCAGCAGCATCGCCCGCTCCGGGAACACTGAAGCTTTCTTT; CDR3: CASSIARSGNTEAFF
V: TRBV4-1; size: few; J: TRBJ1-5; D: .; DNA: TGCGCCAGCAGCCAAGATGAAGGACAGTATAGCAATCAGCCCCAGCATTTT; CDR3: CASSQDEGQYSNQPQHF
V: TRBV4-1; size: few; J: TRBJ2-7; D: TRBD1; DNA: TGCGCCAGCAGTCATACTCCGGGACAGGCGGACGAGCAGTACTTC; CDR3: CASSHTPGQADEQYF
V: TRBV11-2; size: .; J: TRBJ2-7; D: .; DNA: TGTGCCAGCAGCTCTAGGATGAACGAGCAGTACTTC; CDR3: CASSSRMNEQYF
V: TRBV25-1; size: .; J: TRBJ2-4; D: .; DNA: TGTGCCAGCAGTGCCCCGCCGCTGACTTTCCTAGCCAAAAACATTCAGTACTTC; CDR3: CASSAPPLTFLAKNIQYF
V: TRBV7-7; size: .; J: TRBJ1-1; D: .; DNA: TGTGCCAGCAGCTGGACGGTTAACACTGAAGCTTTCTTT; CDR3: CASSWTVNTEAFF
V: TRBV19; size: .; J: TRBJ2-3; D: TRBD2; DNA: TGTGCCAGTAGTTCAGCGGGGGGAACAGATACGCAGTATTTT; CDR3: CASSSAGGTDTQYF
V: TRBV9; size: .; J: TRBJ1-2; D: TRBD1; DNA: TGTGCCAGCAGCGTAGCCCATTCCTCGACAGGGCGCTATGGCTACACCTTC; CDR3: CASSVAHSSTGRYGYTF
V: TRBV18; size: .; J: TRBJ2-7; D: .; DNA: TGTGCCAGCTCACCAGGGGACTACGAGCAGTACTTC; CDR3: CASSPGDYEQYF
V: TRBV4-1; size: .; J: TRBJ1-5; D: .; DNA: TGCGCCAGCAGCCAGGGAGATAGTAGCAATCAGCCCCAGCATTTT; CDR3: CASSQGDSSNQPQHF
V: TRBV4-1; size: few; J: TRBJ2-7; D: .; DNA: TGCGCCAGCAGCCAAGTAAATAGGGGACTTAGCTCCTACGAGCAGTACTTC; CDR3: CASSQVNRGLSSYEQYF
V: TRBV9; size: .; J: TRBJ1-6; D: TRBD1; DNA: TGTGCCAGCAGCGTAACCCCCCAGGGGGCCAGCTCACCCCTCCACTTT; CDR3: CASSVTPQGASSPLHF
V: TRBV5-1; size: .; J: TRBJ1-1; D: .; DNA: TGCGCCAGCAGCTCCCATAGGAACACTGAAGCTTTCTTT; CDR3: CASSSHRNTEAFF
V: TRBV19; size: .; J: TRBJ2-3; D: .; DNA: TGTGCCAGTAGTATTTGGGGATCAGGAGCCACAGATACGCAGTATTTT; CDR3: CASSIWGSGATDTQYF
V: TRBV15; size: .; J: TRBJ2-5; D: TRBD1; DNA: TGTGCCACCAGCAGAGGCAGGGGGATCGGAGAGACCCAGTACTTC; CDR3: CATSRGRGIGETQYF
V: TRBV7-9; size: .; J: TRBJ2-5; D: .; DNA: TGTGCCAGCAGCTTAGGGGGAGGTTTTGAGACCCAGTACTTC; CDR3: CASSLGGGFETQYF
V: TRBV5-6; size: .; J: TRBJ1-1; D: .; DNA: TGTGCCAGCAGCCCCCAAAACACTGAAGCTTTCTTT; CDR3: CASSPQNTEAFF
V: TRBV18; size: .; J: TRBJ2-3; D: .; DNA: TGTGCCAGCTCGCCCGGGACCACCACAGATACGCAGTATTTT; CDR3: CASSPGTTTDTQYF
V: TRBV10-1; size: .; J: TRBJ2-7; D: .; DNA: TGCGCCAGCAGTGCGGCGAGCTCCTACGAGCAGTACTTC; CDR3: CASSAASSYEQYF
V: TRBV9; size: .; J: TRBJ2-3; D: TRBD2; DNA: TGTGCCAGCAGCCCCTCGCTGGTAGCGGGGGGGTTAACAGATACGCAGTATTTT; CDR3: CASSPSLVAGGLTDTQYF